The 7 T cell receptor beta chains given below trace back to one sample, sequenced in a study of blood T cell repertoires in COVID-19. Libraries were prepared by immunoSEQ multiplex PCR; TCRdb keeps only in-frame clonotypes and omits some of them. The sample consists of fewer than 200,000 clones, around 85% of them appearing once. Sequencing used peripheral blood. The source is a human donor with acute or convalescent COVID-19. The donor label of this sample is uncertain.

The count of this clone is one. V usage is TRBV7-3 and J usage is TRBJ1-1; D unclear. Trimming took 5 bases from V and 2 from J, leaving 9 bases between them. This CDR3 is 13 amino acids long. Per germline, CDR1 SGHTA and CDR2 FQGTGA. The CDR3 loop reads CASSETGNTEAFF. CDR3 bases: TGTGCCAGCAGCGAAACGGGAAACACTGAAGCTTTCTTT.

This chain links TRBV7-8 with TRBJ1-6, with 8 bases that match TRBD1. Per the germline V gene, CDR1 is SGHVS and CDR2 is FQNEAQ. The CDR3 sequence is 15 residues long. V lost 4 bases, J lost 7 bases, and 6 bases stayed unmatched. The CDR3 DNA is TGTGCCAGCAGCTCTCAACAGGGGGTAAATTCACCCCTCCACTTT. As protein: CASSSQQGVNSPLHF.

The chain joins TRBV4-2 to TRBJ2-7, with TRBD2 matching over 7 bases. The length of the CDR3 is 17 residues. In germline, CDR1 is LGHNA, CDR2 YNFKEQ. J was trimmed by 1 base and V by 0 bases; bases with no gene match: 9. The DNA for the CDR3 is TGTGCCAGCAGCCAAGAGGGGGGGGGTCCACGTTCCTACGAGCAGTACTTC. It translates to CASSQEGGGPRSYEQYF.

This clone showed up just a few times. The chain recombines TRBV5-1 with TRBJ1-6; unclear D gene. Trimming pared 0 bases from V and 6 bases from J, leaving 13 bases between. Germline V gives CDR1 SGHRS, CDR2 YFSETQ. The CDR3 has 16 amino acids. This CDR3 is CASSLVGEGGNSPLHF. The CDR3 DNA reads TGCGCCAGCAGCTTGGTGGGCGAAGGAGGTAATTCACCCCTCCACTTT.

This clone was seen just once. The chain recombines TRBV2 with TRBJ2-3; a weak D match, TRBD2 (6 bases). This CDR3 comprises 14 residues. The germline V and J ends were trimmed by 2 bases and 4 bases, with 10 bases remaining between them. In germline, CDR1 is SNHLY, CDR2 FYNNEI. The CDR3 DNA follows: TGTGCCAGCAGTGAATTAAGACTAGCAGATACGCAGTATTTT. Its protein is CASSELRLADTQYF.

This chain uses TRBV7-8 with TRBJ1-1; TRBD1 matches 8 bases. Germline V gene data show CDR1 as SGHVS and CDR2 as FQNEAQ. The length of the CDR3 is 15 residues. V trimming: 2 bases; J trimming: 5 bases; junction bases outside the gene matches: 7. Here the CDR3 DNA reads TGTGCCAGCAGCTTACTCGACAGGGGCGGAACTGAAGCTTTCTTT. This gives the protein CASSLLDRGGTEAFF. Filled out from reference TRBV7-8 and TRBJ1-1, the complete variable domain reads GAGVSQSPRYKVAKRGQDVALRCDPISGHVSLFWYQQALGQGPEFLTYFQNEAQLDKSGLPSDRFFAERPEGSVSTLKIQRTQQEDSAVYLCASSLLDRGGTEAFFGQGTRLTVV.

The chain combines TRBV18 with TRBJ2-2; no clear D gene. The V gene's germline CDR1 is KGHSH and CDR2 LQKENI. The CDR3 contains 17 residues. V was clipped by 3 bases and J by 0 bases, with 14 bases between them. The CDR3 nucleotides read TGTGCCAGCTCACCTCGTTCTCTACTCCCGAACACCGGGGAGCTGTTTTTT. Protein: CASSPRSLLPNTGELFF.